The rows below give T cell receptor beta chains drawn from one sample of a study of T cell clonotyping in hematopoietic cell transplantation. This table comes from immunoSEQ multiplex PCR, and its TCRdb copy is limited to in-frame clones, with some not included. The sample yields approximately 70,000 clones, around 94% seen once. The sequencing input was peripheral blood mononuclear cells. These receptor sequences come from a man in his forties or fifties in good health. Some clones in this sample may be carry-over from other donors' samples. CDR3s include the opening cysteine and the closing phenylalanine or tryptophan. Fields, in order: D gene, V gene, J gene, CDR3 DNA, CDR3 protein. A D gene is named only where the DNA matches it firmly.

d_gene: TRBD1; v_gene: TRBV4-1; j_gene: TRBJ2-7; CDR3nt: TGCGCCAGCAGCCAGGTACAGGGGGCGCAAGAGCAGTACTTC; CDR3aa: CASSQVQGAQEQYF
d_gene: -; v_gene: TRBV30; j_gene: TRBJ1-3; CDR3nt: TGTGCCTGGTCCGGGGACTCTGGAAACACCATATATTTT; CDR3aa: CAWSGDSGNTIYF
d_gene: TRBD2; v_gene: TRBV5-1; j_gene: TRBJ2-5; CDR3nt: TGCGCCAGCAGCTTGGAAGCCAGGGAGGGGGAGACCCAGTACTTC; CDR3aa: CASSLEAREGETQYF
d_gene: -; v_gene: TRBV28; j_gene: TRBJ2-7; CDR3nt: TGTGCCAGCACTCCCGGACAGATCTACGAGCAGTACTTC; CDR3aa: CASTPGQIYEQYF
d_gene: TRBD2; v_gene: TRBV11-2; j_gene: TRBJ2-5; CDR3nt: TGTGCCAGCAGCTTTGGGACTACGGCACAAGAGACCCAGTACTTC; CDR3aa: CASSFGTTAQETQYF
d_gene: -; v_gene: TRBV27; j_gene: TRBJ2-2; CDR3nt: TGTGCCAGCAGTTCCCACTATGACACCGGGGAGCTGTTTTTT; CDR3aa: CASSSHYDTGELFF
d_gene: -; v_gene: TRBV5-1; j_gene: TRBJ2-1; CDR3nt: TGCGCCAGCAGCGTATCTAGGGGGAACAATGAGCAGTTCTTC; CDR3aa: CASSVSRGNNEQFF
d_gene: TRBD1; v_gene: TRBV9; j_gene: TRBJ2-7; CDR3nt: TGTGCCAGCAGCGTAGCTGGGACAGGGGCCTACGAGCAGTACTTC; CDR3aa: CASSVAGTGAYEQYF
d_gene: -; v_gene: TRBV7-9; j_gene: TRBJ1-2; CDR3nt: TGTGCCAGCAGCGTCATACTGGGGGGCGGCGTCTATGGCTACACCTTC; CDR3aa: CASSVILGGGVYGYTF
d_gene: -; v_gene: TRBV5-8; j_gene: TRBJ2-7; CDR3nt: TGTGCCAGCAGCTTCGCCCGACGGGGTTACGAGCAGTACTTC; CDR3aa: CASSFARRGYEQYF